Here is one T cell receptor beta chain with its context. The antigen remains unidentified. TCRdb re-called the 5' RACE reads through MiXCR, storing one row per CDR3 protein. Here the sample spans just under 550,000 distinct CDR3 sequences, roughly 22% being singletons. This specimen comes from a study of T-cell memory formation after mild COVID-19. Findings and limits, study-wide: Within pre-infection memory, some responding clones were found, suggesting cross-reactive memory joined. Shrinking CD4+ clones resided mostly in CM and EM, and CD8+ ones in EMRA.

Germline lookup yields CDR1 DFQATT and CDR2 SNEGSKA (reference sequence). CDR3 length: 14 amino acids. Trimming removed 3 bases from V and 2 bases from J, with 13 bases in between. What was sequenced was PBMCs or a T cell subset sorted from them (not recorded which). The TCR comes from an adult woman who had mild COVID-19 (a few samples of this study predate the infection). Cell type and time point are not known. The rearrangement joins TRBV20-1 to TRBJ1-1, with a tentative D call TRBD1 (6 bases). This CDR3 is CSASRGGANTEAFF. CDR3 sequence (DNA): TGCAGTGCTAGCCGCGGGGGGGCTAACACTGAAGCTTTCTTT.